The text below deals with one T cell receptor (beta chain). The specificity of this receptor is unknown. No per-base quality is available; no much larger clone lies one base away. CDR1 and CDR2, per the germline V gene (reference sequence), are DFQATT and SNEGSKA. Trimming costs V 0 bases and J 3 bases, and their ends lie 14 bases apart. The CDR3 numbers 16 residues from cysteine through phenylalanine. CDR3 DNA is the only sequence kept; it has 48 bases, read in frame from the first base. The sample originates from a study of T cells in Graves' hyperthyroidism and ophthalmopathy (dated by TCRdb to the late 2010s). Study-wide context: Peripheral blood was sampled at the time of initial diagnosis, prior to any treatment. To identify TCR V-J signatures that set the groups apart, the researchers used a discovery cohort of 100 or so patients, made up of 40 to 45 with Graves' ophthalmopathy and some 56 with stable Graves' hyperthyroidism. Following sampling, methimazole starting at 30 mg daily was given to hyperthyroidism patients, and high-dose intravenous methylprednisolone was given to ophthalmopathy patients. The paper reports TCR Vbeta CDR3 sequencing of some 140 peripheral blood samples: some 41 ophthalmopathy, fewer than 85 hyperthyroidism and approximately 17 progressor patients. Thyroid tissue and blood T-cell repertoires from about six Graves' hyperthyroidism patients were also compared in the study. Whether ophthalmopathy could be predicted prospectively was tested in an independent validation cohort made up of roughly 20 hyperthyroidism patients plus 17 patients who later progressed to ophthalmopathy. The 100 or so discovery patients were divided at random into training and test sets in a 7:3 ratio.

Ophthalmopathy patients had moderately to severely active disease, Clinical Activity Score of at least 3, NOSPECS grade of at least 4, and duration under 3 months. Any patient with an uncontrolled infection, another autoimmune disease, pregnancy or lactation was excluded. Diagnoses were based on clinical symptoms, serum thyroxine and TRAb, thyroid ultrasound and orbital computed tomography. Ficoll-Paque density gradient centrifugation was used to isolate PBMCs from about 9 ml of fresh peripheral blood. Total RNA was extracted with Trizol reagent, and quality was checked on an Agilent 2100 Bioanalyzer. The TCR beta CDR3 regions were amplified from RNA transcripts. The first round of RT-PCR for the TCR CDR3 was performed with the HTBI primer set and the Qiagen OneStep RT-PCR kit. Libraries were constructed in a second round of multiplex PCR, after which size selection and purification were carried out. Sequencing of the libraries was done on an Illumina HiSeq2000 using paired-end 100 bp reads. The study's processing was this. SOAPnuke was used to process the raw data, removing reads that contained adapters or uncalled bases, had a mean Phred below 15, or lacked an exact match to the constant primer or identifier. High-quality paired reads were merged using COPE v1.2.5, and each unique nucleotide sequence was defined as a clonotype. MiTCR v1.1 was used to align the clonotypes against IMGT TRBV, TRBD and TRBJ reference segments. The analysis included only V-J combinations with a frequency above 0.0001, which together covered about 99% of the repertoires. A TCS score was defined as the ratio between F50 (clonal expansion) and ExV (chaos), using BLOSUM62-based TCRdist between CDR3 peptides within each V-J. Welch's t-statistics and random forest reduced 500 to 650 V-J features to under 15, which were used in a naive Bayes classifier (R e1071). TCRdb took the public reads, trimmed them with fastp at Q25, ran MiXCR for clone calling and kept in-frame beta chains. Identical CDR3 proteins give one entry, which carries the most common genes and DNA. TCRdb's processing, not the authors', yielded these V and J calls. The sample table lists a few hundred thousand distinct CDR3 sequences, 17% of them with a count of one. Together, the top ten hold over 45% of the sample.

The full study reports these points: Sample size was not statistically predetermined, and blinding of investigators to group allocation was not performed. Most expanded thyroid clonotypes (frequency above 0.001) were also detected in blood, suggesting blood repertoires may reflect thyroid immune responses. In validation, the model predicted progression to ophthalmopathy a median of 6.5 months before onset, with approximately 70% sensitivity and 72.22% specificity. Ophthalmopathy was separated from stable hyperthyroidism by a 13 V-J signature model, with approximately 85% sensitivity and about 81% specificity obtained in cross-validation and 80%/75% obtained in testing.

The sequence joins TRBV20-1 to TRBJ2-2; possibly the D gene is TRBD2, per 6 matching bases. The specimen was blood. The sequence was collected from a woman aged 55-69 years with Graves' ophthalmopathy. The base sequence is TGCAGTGCTAGAGATATTCTAACGGGAGACACCGGGGAGCTGTTTTTT. Its translation is CSARDILTGDTGELFF.